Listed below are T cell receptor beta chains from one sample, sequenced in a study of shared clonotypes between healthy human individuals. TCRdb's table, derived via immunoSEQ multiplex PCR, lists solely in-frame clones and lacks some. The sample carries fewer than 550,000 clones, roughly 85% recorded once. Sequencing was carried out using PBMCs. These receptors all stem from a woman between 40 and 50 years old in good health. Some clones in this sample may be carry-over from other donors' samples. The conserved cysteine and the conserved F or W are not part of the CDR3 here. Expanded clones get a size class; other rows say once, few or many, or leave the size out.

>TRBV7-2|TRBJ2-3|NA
ASSLLAGAGDTQY
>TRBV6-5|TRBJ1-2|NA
ASSYSGGRGYT
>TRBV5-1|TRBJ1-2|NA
ASSLGGGQNSNYGYT
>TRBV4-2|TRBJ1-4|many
ASSQDIGTENEKLF
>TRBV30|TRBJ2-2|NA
AWSVTNTGELF
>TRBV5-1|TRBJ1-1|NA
ASSLEGGAPAEAF
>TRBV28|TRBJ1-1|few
ASQQNTEAF
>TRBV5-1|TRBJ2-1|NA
ASSLLAGGEVEQF
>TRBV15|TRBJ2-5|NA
ATSRVREQETQY
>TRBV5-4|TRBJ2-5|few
ASSRTSGGEETQY
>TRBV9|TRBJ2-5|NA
ASSVGDGMGQETQY
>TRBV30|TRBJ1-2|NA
AKEDRAYGYT
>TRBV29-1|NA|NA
SVELEVDEQY
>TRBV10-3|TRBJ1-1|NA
AISGGRAGVATEAF
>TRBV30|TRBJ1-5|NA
AWSTGPQPQH
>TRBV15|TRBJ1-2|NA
ATSRASGTAGSNYGYT
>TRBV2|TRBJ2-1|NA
ASRPSSGGDNEQF
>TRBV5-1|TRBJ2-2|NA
ASSLMSGRVTGELF
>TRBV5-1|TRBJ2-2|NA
ASSLGGTGELF
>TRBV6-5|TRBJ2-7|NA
ASSYTGYEQY
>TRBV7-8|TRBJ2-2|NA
ASSLTRTGNTGELF
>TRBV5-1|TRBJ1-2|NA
ASSLAFGTDVAPPRGYT
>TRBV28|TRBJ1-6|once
ASRPLLTSTYNSPLH
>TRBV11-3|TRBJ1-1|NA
ASSLRRETEAF
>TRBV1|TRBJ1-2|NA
TSSHPQGAGNYGYT
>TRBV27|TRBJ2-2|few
ASSALPGQSAGELF
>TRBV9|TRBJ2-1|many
ASSPRTSGSYEQF
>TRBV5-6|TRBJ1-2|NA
ASSLVGQGAQGYT
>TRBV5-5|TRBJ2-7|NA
ASSLRGTAVHEQY
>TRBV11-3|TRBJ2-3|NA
ASSLGRGSDTQY
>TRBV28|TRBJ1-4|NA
ASSLPDRFTTATNEKLF
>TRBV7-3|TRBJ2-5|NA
ASAAGATETQY
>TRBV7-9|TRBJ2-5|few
ASSPGQSQETQY
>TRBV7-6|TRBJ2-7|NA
ASSQPSGGYEQY
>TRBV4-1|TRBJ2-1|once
ASSQDRGQHNEQF
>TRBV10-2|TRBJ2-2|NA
ASSPSGPGELF